This TCR beta chain derives from a study of identical twins. There were only healthy Caucasians among the donors. CDR1 and CDR2 (germline): SGHAT, FQDESV (reference sequence). The CDR3 is 15 amino acids. Trimming pared 0 bases from V and 2 bases from J, leaving 10 bases between. Points on this clonotype: Its antigen remains unidentified.

General study results and limits: Insertion counts were lower in abundant cord blood beta clonotypes, a trend that memory repertoires did not show.

A universal primer site came from template switching; cDNA carried unique molecular identifiers. In TCRdb, the 5' RACE reads were re-called with MiXCR into one record per CDR3 protein. The profile shows approximately 210,000 distinct CDR3 sequences, 5% to 7% of them singletons. The same data also went into a second study, on T cells expressing NK-cell markers. That source notes: Seven of the eight sequenced donors were classified as HCMV-seropositive, and one was classified as seronegative.

Input material: CD8+ T cells sorted from blood. V and J are TRBV11-1 and TRBJ1-2, with D possibly TRBD1 on 6 matching bases. This TCR derives from a woman aged 18-29 years in good health. In DNA, the CDR3 is TGTGCCAGCAGCTTAGCTCGAGACAGGAACTATGGCTACACCTTC. Translated, it gives CASSLARDRNYGYTF.